This T cell receptor beta chain was captured in a study of blood T cell repertoires in COVID-19. On the study more broadly: T cells, B-cell-depleted T cells, or PBMCs supplied cDNA or gDNA.

The method was immunoSEQ multiplex PCR; TCRdb's version includes in-frame clones alone and lacks a portion of them. The data hold over 200,000 clones, with around 89% observed a single time. Assignment of participants to cohorts was predicated upon participant-reported clinical history. Each recovered donor of Cohort 3 presented with two negative PCRs, clearance, or symptom resolution. The CDR3 runs 16 residues. Germline V gives CDR1 MNHEY, CDR2 SMNVEV (reference sequence). The V and J ends lost 9 bases and 0 bases, in that order; junction bases with no gene match: 10. V usage is TRBV27 and J usage is TRBJ2-5; TRBD2 aligns across 10 bases. This sequence originates from a man aged 35 to 55 who had recovered from COVID-19. The sequenced material came from PBMCs or T cells enriched from blood (not recorded which). In DNA, the CDR3 is TGTGCCAGTGGGGTTTCTAGCGGGAGCTACCAAGAGACCCAGTACTTC. Translation gives CASGVSSGSYQETQYF.